These 9 T cell receptor beta chains were all obtained from the same sample, sequenced in a study of T cell responses to AZD1222 COVID-19 vaccine. Sequencing used immunoSEQ multiplex PCR; TCRdb keeps in-frame clones, though not all of them. The sample shows 140,000 to 150,000 clones, approximately 91% of them seen only once. Sequences were derived from peripheral blood, sampled 28 days after the second dose of the MenACWY control vaccine. The receptors originated from an adult who received the MenACWY meningococcal vaccine as a control.

This clone occurred once. The chain carries TRBV4-3 and TRBJ1-5; D is unresolved. The V and J ends lost 1 base and 5 bases respectively, with 12 bases between them. The CDR3 has 15 amino acids. Germline V gene lookup returns CDR1 LGHNA and CDR2 YSLEER. CDR3 region: CASSQVWSGDQPQHF. Here the CDR3 DNA reads TGCGCCAGCAGCCAAGTGTGGAGTGGGGATCAGCCCCAGCATTTT.

This clone was counted a few times. CDR3: CASSPPGVSNYGYTF. The CDR3 DNA follows: TGTGCCAGTAGTCCACCGGGAGTGTCTAACTATGGCTACACCTTC. The rearrangement joins TRBV19 to TRBJ1-2; no clear D gene. V lost 5 bases, J lost 0 bases, and 13 bases lay in between. This CDR3 has 15 residues. Germline V gives CDR1 LNHDA, CDR2 SQIVND (reference sequence).

The chain carries TRBV18 and TRBJ1-4, with D perhaps matching TRBD1 (5 bases). V was clipped by 4 bases and J by 5 bases, with 11 bases between them. This CDR3 spans 14 amino acids. Germline lookup yields CDR1 KGHSH and CDR2 LQKENI. CDR3 protein: CASSRGSGNEKLFF. CDR3 in DNA: TGTGCCAGCTCACGAGGGTCAGGGAATGAAAAACTGTTTTTT.

The J gene is TRBJ1-5, the V gene TRBV7-3; D is undetermined. This CDR3 spans 13 amino acids. Germline assignment: CDR1 SGHTA and CDR2 FQGTGA. Trimming took off 3 bases at V and 4 bases at J, with 7 bases between the two ends. The CDR3, as DNA: TGTGCCAGCAGCTTTGGACCTAATCAGCCCCAGCATTTT. Translating it yields CASSFGPNQPQHF.

As DNA, the CDR3 is TGTGCCAGCAGCTTAGTTAGCGGGGGCCTGCTCACCGGGGAGCTGTTTTTT. Translating it yields CASSLVSGGLLTGELFF. The chain links TRBV7-3 to TRBJ2-2; 9 nucleotides align to TRBD2. V trimming: 2 bases; J trimming: 4 bases; junction bases outside the gene matches: 8. From germline, CDR1 is SGHTA and CDR2 FQGTGA. This CDR3 contains 17 residues.

The V call is TRBV28, the J call TRBJ1-2; 8 nucleotides agree with TRBD1. V lost 3 bases, J lost 6 bases, and 9 bases stayed unmatched. The CDR3 runs to 15 residues. Germline lookup yields CDR1 MDHEN and CDR2 SYDVKM. CDR3 sequence (DNA): TGTGCCAGCAGTTTCCGTGACAGGGGTAGTGATGGCTACACCTTC. Its translation: CASSFRDRGSDGYTF.

To note about this clone: Germline and junction disagree at one end, which may indicate a read error. The chain employs TRBV6-2 or TRBV6-3 and TRBJ1-5, with 9 bases fitting TRBD1. The CDR3 spans 16 residues. Germline V CDR1 and CDR2: MNHEY, SVGEGT. CDR3 loop: CASTYLPGTGSQPQHF. CDR3 coding DNA: TGTGCCAGCACTTACCTACCGGGGACAGGGAGTCAGCCCCAGCATTTT.

CDR3 bases: TGTGCCACCAGTGACTTAGGACAGGGAGGCAATCAGCCCCAGCATTTT. The encoded protein is CATSDLGQGGNQPQHF. The chain employs TRBV24-1 and TRBJ1-5; 8 positions match TRBD1. Germline V lookup: CDR1 KGHDR, CDR2 SFDVKD. The CDR3 contains 16 residues. V was pared by 4 bases and J by 2 bases, with 6 bases of the junction left unmatched.

The V call is TRBV11-2, the J call TRBJ1-2; D perhaps matches TRBD1 (5 bases). The germline gives CDR1 SGHAT, CDR2 FQNNGV. Trimming removed 1 base at V and 0 bases at J, with 15 bases between. The CDR3 covers 17 residues. The CDR3 here is CASSLGGREGSNYGYTF. For the CDR3, the DNA is TGTGCCAGCAGCTTAGGCGGTCGTGAGGGGTCTAACTATGGCTACACCTTC.